What follows is one T cell receptor beta chain and its context. The data stem from a study of control samples from healthy donors and cancer patients. Measured with immunoSEQ multiplex PCR; TCRdb has only the in-frame clones, and not every one. The sample contains 15,000 to 20,000 clones, around 90% of which appear only once. This CDR3 has 13 residues. V lost 7 bases and J lost 4, with 13 bases in between. Germline V gene lookup returns CDR1 MNHEY and CDR2 SVGAGI. Specimen: PBMCs. The rearrangement uses TRBV6-5 and TRBJ1-2; TRBD1 might be the D (5 bases). The sequence came from a man in his 60s with head and neck cancer. CDR3 in amino acids: CASNRDGFYGYTF. As DNA, the CDR3 is TGTGCCAGCAATCGGGACGGATTCTATGGCTACACCTTC.